This TCR beta chain was found in a study of identical twins. Findings and limits, study-wide: Clonotypes of the beta chain that were abundant in cord blood carried fewer insertions (memory repertoires showed none). Partial confounding of zero-insertion analyses by invariant MAIT and iNKT cells was possible.

MiXCR was run by TCRdb on the 5' RACE reads, yielding one entry per CDR3 protein. The sample contains 450,000 or so distinct CDR3 sequences, approximately 14% of which appear only once. Comment on this clonotype: The antigen remains unidentified.

V gave up 7 bases and J gave up 2 bases; unmatched junction bases: 23. CDR1 and CDR2 from the germline V gene are MDHEN and SYDVKM. The CDR3 length is 19 residues. This sample also appeared in a second study, on yellow fever vaccine responses in identical twins.

The chain is built from TRBV28 and TRBJ2-7; TRBD1 agrees at 7 bases. The sequencing sample was made of CD4+ T cells sorted from blood. The sequence was obtained from a woman aged 18-29 years in good health. The CDR3, as DNA: TGTGCCAGCACCTATTTAACAACCATTACCGGGACAGAGACCTACGAGCAGTACTTC. Protein sequence: CASTYLTTITGTETYEQYF. Drawing the rest from reference TRBV28 and TRBJ2-7, the complete variable domain is DVKVTQSSRYLVKRTGEKVFLECVQDMDHENMFWYRQDPGLGLRLIYFSYDVKMKEKGDIPEGYSVSREKKERFSLILESASTNQTSMYLCASTYLTTITGTETYEQYFGPGTRLTVT.